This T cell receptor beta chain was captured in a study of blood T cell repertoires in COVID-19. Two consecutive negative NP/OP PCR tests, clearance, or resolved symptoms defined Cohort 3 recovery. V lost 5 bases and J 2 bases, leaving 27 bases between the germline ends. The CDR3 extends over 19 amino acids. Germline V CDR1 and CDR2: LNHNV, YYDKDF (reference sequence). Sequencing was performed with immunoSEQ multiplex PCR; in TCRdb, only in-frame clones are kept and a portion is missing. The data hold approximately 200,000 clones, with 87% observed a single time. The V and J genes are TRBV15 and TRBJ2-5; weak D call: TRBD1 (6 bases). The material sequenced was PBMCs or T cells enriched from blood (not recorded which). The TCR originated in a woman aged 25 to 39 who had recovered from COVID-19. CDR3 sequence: CATSSTLLQGSRQQETQYF. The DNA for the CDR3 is TGTGCCACCAGCTCTACCCTACTACAGGGTTCTAGGCAGCAAGAGACCCAGTACTTC.